The T cell receptor beta chain under discussion was sequenced for a study of T cell responses to AZD1222 COVID-19 vaccine. TCRdb's copy holds only in-frame clones and misses some; the assay was immunoSEQ multiplex PCR. The sample contains some 170,000 clones, just over 90% of which appear only once. Remarks on this clone: Its antigen is currently unknown.

General observations from the study: Seropositive status at baseline applied to only five or six AZD1222 recipients.

This CDR3 region has 16 residues. In germline, CDR1 is KGHSY, CDR2 FQNENV. The germline V and J ends were trimmed by 0 bases and 0 bases, with 11 bases remaining between them. The sequenced sample was peripheral blood, obtained on day 0 of AZD1222 vaccination. The J gene is TRBJ1-2, the V gene TRBV16, with D tentatively TRBD1 (6 bases). The clonotype comes from an adult in good health. CDR3 residues: CASSQSRTATNYGYTF. The DNA for the CDR3 is TGTGCCAGCAGCCAATCTAGGACAGCCACTAACTATGGCTACACCTTC.